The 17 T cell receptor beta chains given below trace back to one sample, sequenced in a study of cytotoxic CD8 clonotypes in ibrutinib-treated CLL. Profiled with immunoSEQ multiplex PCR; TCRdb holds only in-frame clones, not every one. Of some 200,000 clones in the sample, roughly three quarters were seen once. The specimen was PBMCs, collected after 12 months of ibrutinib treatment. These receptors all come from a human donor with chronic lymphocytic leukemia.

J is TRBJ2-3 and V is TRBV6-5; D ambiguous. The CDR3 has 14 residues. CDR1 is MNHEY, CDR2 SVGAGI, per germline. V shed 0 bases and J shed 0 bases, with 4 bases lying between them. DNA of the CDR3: TGTGCCAGCAGTTACTCATTCAGCACAGATACGCAGTATTTT. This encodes CASSYSFSTDTQYF.

CDR3 sequence: CATRAGQGTDTQYF. The CDR3 bases are TGTGCCACCAGAGCGGGACAGGGAACAGATACGCAGTATTTT. The chain links TRBV10-3 to TRBJ2-3; 9 bases align to TRBD1. The CDR3 consists of 14 residues. CDR1 and CDR2 (germline): ENHRY, SYGVKD. The J segment lost 3 bases and the V segment lost 10 bases, leaving 8 bases of the junction unmatched.

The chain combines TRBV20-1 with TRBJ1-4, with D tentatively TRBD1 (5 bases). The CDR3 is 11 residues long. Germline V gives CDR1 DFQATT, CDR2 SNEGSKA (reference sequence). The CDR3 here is CSGASNEKLFF. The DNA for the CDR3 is TGCAGCGGGGCATCGAATGAAAAACTGTTTTTT.

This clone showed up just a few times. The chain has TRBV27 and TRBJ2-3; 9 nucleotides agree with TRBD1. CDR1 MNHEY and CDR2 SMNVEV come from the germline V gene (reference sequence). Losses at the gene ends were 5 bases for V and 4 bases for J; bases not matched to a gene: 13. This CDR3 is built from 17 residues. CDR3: CASSRTRDREFSDTQYF. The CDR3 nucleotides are TGTGCCAGCAGTCGAACCCGGGACAGGGAGTTCTCAGATACGCAGTATTTT.

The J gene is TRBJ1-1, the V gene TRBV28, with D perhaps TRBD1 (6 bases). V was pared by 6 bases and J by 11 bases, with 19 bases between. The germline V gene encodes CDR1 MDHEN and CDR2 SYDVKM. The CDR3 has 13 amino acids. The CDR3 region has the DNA TGTGCCAGCAGGACCTCTGAACTAAGGGGGGCTTTCTTT. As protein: CASRTSELRGAFF.

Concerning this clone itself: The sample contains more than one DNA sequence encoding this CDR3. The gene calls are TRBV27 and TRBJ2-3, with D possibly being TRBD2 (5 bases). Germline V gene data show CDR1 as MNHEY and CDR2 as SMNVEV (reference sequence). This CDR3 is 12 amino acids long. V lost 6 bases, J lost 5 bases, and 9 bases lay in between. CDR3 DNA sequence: TGTGCCAGCAGCTCCGGAGGAGATACGCAGTATTTT. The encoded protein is CASSSGGDTQYF.

DNA for the CDR3: TGTGCCAGCAGCCAACATGGACTAGCAGCTTACAATGAGCAGTTCTTC. Translated, it gives CASSQHGLAAYNEQFF. This chain joins TRBV4-2 and TRBJ2-1; 8 bases agree with TRBD2. The CDR3 spans 16 residues. Germline CDR1 is LGHNA and CDR2 is YNFKEQ. Trimming at V came to 2 bases and at J to 4 bases, leaving 7 bases not matched to a gene.

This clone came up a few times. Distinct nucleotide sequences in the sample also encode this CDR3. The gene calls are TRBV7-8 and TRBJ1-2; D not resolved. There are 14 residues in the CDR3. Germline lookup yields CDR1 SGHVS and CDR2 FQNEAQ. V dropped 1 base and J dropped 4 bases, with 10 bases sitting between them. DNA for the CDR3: TGTGCCAGCAGCTTAGGGGAAATGGGCTATGGCTACACCTTC. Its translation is CASSLGEMGYGYTF.

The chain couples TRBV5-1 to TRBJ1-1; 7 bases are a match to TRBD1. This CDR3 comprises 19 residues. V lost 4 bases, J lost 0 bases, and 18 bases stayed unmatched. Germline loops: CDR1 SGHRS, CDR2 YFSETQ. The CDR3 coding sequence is TGCGCCAGCAGCGCCGGGGGAGGGACAGCCAAGTACATGAACACTGAAGCTTTCTTT. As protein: CASSAGGGTAKYMNTEAFF.

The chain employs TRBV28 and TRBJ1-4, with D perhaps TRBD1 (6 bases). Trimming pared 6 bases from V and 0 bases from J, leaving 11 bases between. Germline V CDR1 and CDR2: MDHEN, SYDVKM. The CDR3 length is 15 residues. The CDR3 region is CASRGQLPTNEKLFF. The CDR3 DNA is TGTGCCAGCAGAGGACAGTTACCAACTAATGAAAAACTGTTTTTT.

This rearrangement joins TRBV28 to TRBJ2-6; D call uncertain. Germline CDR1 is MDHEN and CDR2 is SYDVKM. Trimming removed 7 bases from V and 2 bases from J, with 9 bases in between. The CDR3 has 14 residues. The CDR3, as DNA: TGTGCCAGCACCAGCCCCACTGGGGCCAACGTCCTGACTTTC. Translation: CASTSPTGANVLTF.

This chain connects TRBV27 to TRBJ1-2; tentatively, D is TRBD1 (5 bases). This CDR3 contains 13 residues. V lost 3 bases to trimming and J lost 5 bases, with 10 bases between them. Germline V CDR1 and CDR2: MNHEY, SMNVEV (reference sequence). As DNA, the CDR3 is TGTGCCAGCAGTTTCTCCGGGGGATATGGCTACACCTTC. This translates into CASSFSGGYGYTF.

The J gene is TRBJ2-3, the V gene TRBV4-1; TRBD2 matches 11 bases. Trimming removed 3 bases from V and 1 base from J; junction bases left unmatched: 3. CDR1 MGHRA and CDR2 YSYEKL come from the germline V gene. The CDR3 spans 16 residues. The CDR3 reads CASSQLAGGRTDTQYF. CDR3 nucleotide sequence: TGCGCCAGCAGCCAGTTAGCGGGAGGGCGCACAGATACGCAGTATTTT.

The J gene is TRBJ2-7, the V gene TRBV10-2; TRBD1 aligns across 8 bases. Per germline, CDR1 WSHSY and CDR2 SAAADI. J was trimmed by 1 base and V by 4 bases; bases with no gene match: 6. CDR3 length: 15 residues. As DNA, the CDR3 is TGCGCCAGCAGTGGGGACGACAGGGGATCCTACGAGCAGTACTTC. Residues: CASSGDDRGSYEQYF.

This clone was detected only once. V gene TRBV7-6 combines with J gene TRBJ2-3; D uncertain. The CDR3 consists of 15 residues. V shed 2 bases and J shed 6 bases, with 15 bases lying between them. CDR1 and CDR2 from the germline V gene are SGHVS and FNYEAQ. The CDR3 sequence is CASSLSLSPRDTQYF. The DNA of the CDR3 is TGTGCCAGCAGCTTATCGCTCTCACCTCGGGATACGCAGTATTTT.

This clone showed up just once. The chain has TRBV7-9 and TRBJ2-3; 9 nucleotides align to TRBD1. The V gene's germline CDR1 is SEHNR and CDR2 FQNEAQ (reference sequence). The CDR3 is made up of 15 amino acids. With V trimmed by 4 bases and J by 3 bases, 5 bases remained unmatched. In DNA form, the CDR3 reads TGTGCCAGCAGCTCTTACGGGACAGGGACAGATACGCAGTATTTT. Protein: CASSSYGTGTDTQYF.

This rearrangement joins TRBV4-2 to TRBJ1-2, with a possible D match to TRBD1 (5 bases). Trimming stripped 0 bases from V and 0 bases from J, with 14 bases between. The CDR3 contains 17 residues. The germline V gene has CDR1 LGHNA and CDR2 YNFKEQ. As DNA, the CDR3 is TGTGCCAGCAGCCAAGAGGCTGGGTCAGGGTCTAACTATGGCTACACCTTC. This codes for CASSQEAGSGSNYGYTF.